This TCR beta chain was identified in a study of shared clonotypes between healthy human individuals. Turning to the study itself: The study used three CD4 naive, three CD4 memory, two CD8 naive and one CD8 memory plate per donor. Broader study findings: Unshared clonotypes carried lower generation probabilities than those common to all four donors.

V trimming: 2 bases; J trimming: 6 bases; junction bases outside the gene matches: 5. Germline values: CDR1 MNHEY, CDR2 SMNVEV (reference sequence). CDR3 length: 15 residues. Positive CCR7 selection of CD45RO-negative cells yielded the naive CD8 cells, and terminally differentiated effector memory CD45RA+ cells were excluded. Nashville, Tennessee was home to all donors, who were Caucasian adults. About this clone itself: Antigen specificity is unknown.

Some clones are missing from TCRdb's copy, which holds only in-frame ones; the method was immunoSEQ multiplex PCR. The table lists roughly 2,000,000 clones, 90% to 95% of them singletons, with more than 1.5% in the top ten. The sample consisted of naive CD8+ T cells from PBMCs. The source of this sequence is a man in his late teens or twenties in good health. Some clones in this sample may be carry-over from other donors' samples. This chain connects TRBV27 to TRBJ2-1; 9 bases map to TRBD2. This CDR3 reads CASSLLAGNLNEQFF. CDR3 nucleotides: TGTGCCAGCAGTTTACTAGCGGGGAACCTCAATGAGCAGTTCTTC.